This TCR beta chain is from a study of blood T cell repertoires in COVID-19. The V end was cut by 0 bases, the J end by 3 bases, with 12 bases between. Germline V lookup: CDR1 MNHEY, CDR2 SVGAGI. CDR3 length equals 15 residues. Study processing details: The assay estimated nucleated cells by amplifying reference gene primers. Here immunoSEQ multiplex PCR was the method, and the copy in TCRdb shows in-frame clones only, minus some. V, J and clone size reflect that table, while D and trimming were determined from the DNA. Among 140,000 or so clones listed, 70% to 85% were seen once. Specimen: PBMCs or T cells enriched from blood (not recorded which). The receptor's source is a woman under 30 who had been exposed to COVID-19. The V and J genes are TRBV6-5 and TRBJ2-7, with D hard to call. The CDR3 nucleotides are TGTGCCAGCAGTTACTCGGCAGGCTCCCTCTACGAGCAGTACTTC. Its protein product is CASSYSAGSLYEQYF.